These 5 T cell receptor beta chains were sequenced from one sample in a study of graft-versus-host responses after intestinal transplantation. Their recognized antigens are unknown. The data were produced by immunoSEQ multiplex PCR, yet TCRdb's version contains in-frame clones alone and is incomplete. The repertoire has about 130,000 clones, roughly 92% of them found once; the top ten carry over 0.15%. The sequencing used unstimulated CD4+ T cells sorted from spleen or lymph node cells, collected before intestinal transplant. All receptors derive from a human donor who received an intestinal transplant.

The chain employs TRBV5-4 and TRBJ2-2, with D perhaps TRBD2 (5 bases). The V gene lost 3 bases and the J gene lost 2 bases, with 8 bases spanning the gap. CDR1 is SGHNT, CDR2 YYREEE, per germline (reference sequence). This CDR3 is built from 14 residues. The CDR3 DNA reads as TGTGCCAGCAGCTCGGACTTAAACACCGGGGAGCTGTTTTTT. Its translation is CASSSDLNTGELFF. The full variable domain, in which reference TRBV5-4 and TRBJ2-2 provide the parts outside the CDR3, is ETGVTQSPTHLIKTRGQQVTLRCSSQSGHNTVSWYQQALGQGPQFIFQYYREEENGRGNFPPRFSGLQFPNYSSELNVNALELDDSALYLCASSSDLNTGELFFGEGSRLTVL.

This chain joins TRBV5-6 and TRBJ1-2; perhaps TRBD1 as D (6 bases). Germline CDR1 SGHDT, CDR2 YYEEEE. Trimming left V 0 bases short and J 5 bases short, with 8 bases between. This CDR3 region has 13 residues. The CDR3 coding sequence is TGTGCCAGCAGCTTGGGAACAGGGTATGGCTACACCTTC. This translates into CASSLGTGYGYTF.

The V gene is TRBV11-2, the J gene TRBJ1-2; no definite D call. V was pared by 1 base and J by 8 bases, with 14 bases between. Germline CDR1 SGHAT, CDR2 FQNNGV. The CDR3 extends over 14 amino acids. The CDR3 bases are TGTGCCAGCAGCTTAGCGCCGGGAGGGTTAGGCTACACCTTC. As protein: CASSLAPGGLGYTF.

J is TRBJ2-5 and V is TRBV7-7, with 8 nucleotides matching TRBD2. The CDR3 sequence is 15 residues long. V gave up 1 base and J gave up 5 bases; unmatched junction bases: 6. The germline V gene has CDR1 SSHAT and CDR2 FNYEAQ (reference sequence). CDR3 protein: CASSLDGGVRETQYF. The CDR3 DNA sequence: TGTGCCAGCAGCTTAGACGGGGGGGTGAGGGAGACCCAGTACTTC.

V is TRBV30 and J is TRBJ2-5; 9 bases line up with TRBD1. Germline-derived CDR1 and CDR2 are GTSNPN and SVGIG (reference sequence). The junction had 4 bases not matched to a gene; V was cut back by 3 bases and J by 5 bases. The CDR3 covers 13 residues. The CDR3 DNA follows: TGTGCCTGGAGAACAGGGGGCGGTGAGACCCAGTACTTC. Translation gives CAWRTGGGETQYF.